The rows below give T cell receptor beta chains drawn from one sample of a study of regulatory T cells in long-lasting Graves disease. MiXCR, run by TCRdb on the multiplex PCR reads, gives a single entry per CDR3 protein. Here the sample spans 360,000 or so distinct CDR3 sequences, 20% to 25% being singletons. Material: peripheral blood mononuclear cells (PBMCs), obtained when the disease was refractory, from a patient treated with antithyroid drugs. Receptors originate from a woman between 40 and 50 years old with Graves disease. CDR3s include the opening cysteine and the closing phenylalanine or tryptophan. A D gene is named only where the DNA matches it firmly. Some rows mark clone size as missing; the rest say once, few, many or name a class of expanded clone.

J gene | clone size | V gene | D gene | CDR3 protein | CDR3 DNA
TRBJ2-3 | few | TRBV15 | TRBD2 | CATSRDRLAGRTDTQYF | TGTGCCACCAGCAGAGATAGGCTAGCGGGGAGGACAGATACGCAGTATTTT
TRBJ2-2 | NA | TRBV3-1 | NA | CASSLYHLTGELFF | TGTGCCAGCAGCCTATACCACCTCACCGGGGAGCTGTTTTTT
TRBJ2-5 | few | TRBV9 | TRBD2 | CASSGTSGSFFETQYF | TGTGCCAGCAGCGGTACTAGCGGGAGCTTTTTTGAGACCCAGTACTTC
TRBJ1-2 | many | TRBV6-1 | TRBD1 | CASSPMGQYYGYTF | TGTGCCAGCAGCCCCATGGGACAGTACTATGGCTACACCTTC
TRBJ1-2 | NA | TRBV11-2 | NA | CASSSIENGQIYGYTF | TGTGCCAGCAGCTCAATTGAGAACGGCCAGATCTATGGCTACACCTTC
TRBJ2-7 | NA | TRBV5-5 | NA | CASSPYGPVRHEQYF | TGTGCCAGCAGCCCTTACGGGCCAGTGCGCCACGAGCAGTACTTC
TRBJ2-2 | many | TRBV9 | NA | CASSVGNTGELFF | TGTGCCAGCAGCGTAGGAAACACCGGGGAGCTGTTTTTT
TRBJ2-5 | few | TRBV18 | NA | CASESVGGGETQYF | TGTGCCAGCGAGAGCGTTGGGGGCGGAGAGACCCAGTACTTC
TRBJ2-6 | NA | TRBV19 | TRBD1 | CASSMYRTGPPGANVLTF | TGTGCCAGTAGTATGTACAGGACAGGGCCTCCTGGGGCCAACGTCCTGACTTTC
TRBJ2-2 | NA | TRBV12-3/TRBV12-4 | TRBD2 | CASSFTTSGFIGELFF | TGTGCCAGCAGTTTTACGACTAGCGGGTTTATCGGGGAGCTGTTTTTT
TRBJ1-5 | many | TRBV19 | NA | CASSIGTPDQPQHF | TGTGCCAGTAGTATCGGGACACCTGATCAGCCCCAGCATTTT
TRBJ1-2 | many | TRBV7-9 | TRBD1 | CASSLGGQGPRRGYTF | TGTGCCAGCAGCTTAGGGGGACAGGGGCCCCGTCGCGGCTACACCTTC
TRBJ2-5 | many | TRBV2 | NA | CASSEGPGIQYF | TGTGCCAGCAGTGAGGGCCCCGGAATCCAGTACTTC
TRBJ2-7 | many | TRBV28 | TRBD1 | CASRGDSRYKDEQYF | TGTGCCAGCAGGGGGGACAGCCGATATAAGGACGAGCAGTACTTC
TRBJ1-2 | NA | TRBV5-4 | NA | CARIPFLRGSYGYTF | TGTGCCAGAATCCCCTTTTTGCGGGGTTCCTATGGCTACACCTTC
TRBJ2-2 | NA | TRBV4-1 | NA | CASSQGRLMNTGELFF | TGCGCCAGCAGCCAAGGAAGACTCATGAACACCGGGGAGCTGTTTTTT
TRBJ2-7 | few | TRBV6-2/TRBV6-3 | NA | CASSFFGSNEQYF | TGTGCCAGCAGTTTTTTCGGGAGTAACGAGCAGTACTTC
TRBJ2-4 | many | TRBV7-9 | NA | CASSSREPGAAKNIQYF | TGTGCCAGCAGCAGCCGGGAGCCTGGCGCGGCCAAAAACATTCAGTACTTC
TRBJ2-5 | NA | TRBV11-2 | NA | CASSLLRAPQETQYF | TGTGCCAGCAGTTTGCTCCGGGCTCCCCAAGAGACCCAGTACTTC
TRBJ2-7 | many | TRBV11-2 | TRBD2 | CASSLDPGLAGEQYF | TGTGCCAGCAGCTTAGATCCTGGACTAGCAGGGGAGCAGTACTTC
TRBJ1-1 | few | TRBV7-9 | NA | CASSLAGEGFRHTEAFF | TGTGCCAGCAGCTTAGCCGGTGAGGGGTTTCGACACACTGAAGCTTTCTTT
TRBJ2-6 | many | TRBV6-1 | NA | CASSGLAGANVLTF | TGTGCCAGCAGTGGGCTCGCTGGGGCCAACGTCCTGACTTTC
TRBJ2-1 | NA | TRBV29-1 | TRBD1 | CSVRARDRYNEQFF | TGCAGCGTCCGCGCCCGGGACAGGTACAATGAGCAGTTCTTC
TRBJ2-5 | many | TRBV29-1 | TRBD1 | CSVGTGGGETQYF | TGCAGCGTCGGGACAGGGGGCGGGGAGACCCAGTACTTC
TRBJ1-5 | many | TRBV12-3/TRBV12-4 | NA | CASSGSNQPQHF | TGTGCCAGCAGTGGTAGCAATCAGCCCCAGCATTTT
TRBJ2-7 | few | TRBV16 | NA | CASSPDRGRASGTYEQYF | TGTGCCAGCAGTCCTGACAGGGGTCGCGCTAGCGGCACCTACGAGCAGTACTTC
TRBJ2-5 | few | TRBV30 | TRBD1 | CAWRGRGQETQYF | TGTGCCTGGAGGGGCAGGGGGCAAGAGACCCAGTACTTC
TRBJ2-5 | many | TRBV27 | TRBD2 | CASTSGLQETQYF | TGTGCCAGCACTAGCGGACTACAAGAGACCCAGTACTTC
TRBJ1-2 | NA | TRBV7-9 | TRBD1 | CASSLLTGLYYGYTF | TGTGCCAGCAGCTTATTGACAGGGTTGTACTATGGCTACACCTTC
TRBJ2-2 | NA | TRBV3-1 | NA | CASSQAAGTGELFF | TGTGCCAGCAGCCAGGCAGCCGGGACCGGGGAGCTGTTTTTT
TRBJ2-7 | NA | TRBV20-1 | TRBD1 | CSASSQGARSYEQYF | TGCAGTGCTAGTTCCCAGGGGGCGCGGTCCTACGAGCAGTACTTC
TRBJ1-5 | few | TRBV4-1 | NA | CASSQVGGNQPQHF | TGCGCCAGCAGCCAGGTCGGGGGCAATCAGCCCCAGCATTTT
TRBJ2-1 | NA | TRBV28 | TRBD2 | CASRHSTSGSSYNEQFF | TGTGCCAGCAGACACTCGACTAGCGGGAGCTCCTACAATGAGCAGTTCTTC
TRBJ2-7 | NA | TRBV12-3/TRBV12-4 | NA | CASSPSTRDGNYEQYF | TGTGCCAGCAGCCCATCCACCCGGGACGGGAACTACGAGCAGTACTTC
TRBJ2-7 | once | TRBV4-1 | NA | CASSQEIPPYYRDNNYEQYF | TGCGCCAGCAGCCAAGAGATCCCTCCTTATTACCGGGACAATAATTACGAGCAGTACTTC
TRBJ2-5 | many | TRBV3-1 | NA | CASSQGSETQYF | TGTGCCAGCAGCCAAGGGTCGGAGACCCAGTACTTC
TRBJ1-1 | few | TRBV10-3 | NA | CAISELNTEAFF | TGTGCCATCAGTGAGTTGAACACTGAAGCTTTCTTT
TRBJ2-1 | few | TRBV28 | TRBD2 | CASSLAGAREGEQFF | TGTGCCAGCAGTTTAGCGGGAGCGAGGGAGGGTGAGCAGTTCTTC
TRBJ2-7 | medium-sized | TRBV10-2 | TRBD2 | CASSDLAGVQPYEQYF | TGCGCCAGCAGTGATCTAGCGGGAGTTCAACCCTACGAGCAGTACTTC
TRBJ1-1 | NA | TRBV20-1 | NA | CSARDRGKGPEAFF | TGCAGTGCTAGAGATCGGGGAAAGGGGCCGGAAGCTTTCTTT
TRBJ2-3 | once | TRBV6-1 | NA | CASKVGGSTDTQYF | TGTGCCAGCAAAGTGGGAGGAAGCACAGATACGCAGTATTTT